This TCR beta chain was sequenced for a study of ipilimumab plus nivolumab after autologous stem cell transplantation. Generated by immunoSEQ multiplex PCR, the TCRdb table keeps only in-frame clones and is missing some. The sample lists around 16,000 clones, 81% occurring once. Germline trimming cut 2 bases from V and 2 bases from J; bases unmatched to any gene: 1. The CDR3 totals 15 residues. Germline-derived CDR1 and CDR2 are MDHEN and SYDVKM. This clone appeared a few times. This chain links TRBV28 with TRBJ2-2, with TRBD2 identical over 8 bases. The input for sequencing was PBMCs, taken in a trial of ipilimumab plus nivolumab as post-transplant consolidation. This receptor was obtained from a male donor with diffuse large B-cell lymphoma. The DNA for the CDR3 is TGTGCCAGCAGTTTAGCGGGGGGCAACACCGGGGAGCTGTTTTTT. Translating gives CASSLAGGNTGELFF.